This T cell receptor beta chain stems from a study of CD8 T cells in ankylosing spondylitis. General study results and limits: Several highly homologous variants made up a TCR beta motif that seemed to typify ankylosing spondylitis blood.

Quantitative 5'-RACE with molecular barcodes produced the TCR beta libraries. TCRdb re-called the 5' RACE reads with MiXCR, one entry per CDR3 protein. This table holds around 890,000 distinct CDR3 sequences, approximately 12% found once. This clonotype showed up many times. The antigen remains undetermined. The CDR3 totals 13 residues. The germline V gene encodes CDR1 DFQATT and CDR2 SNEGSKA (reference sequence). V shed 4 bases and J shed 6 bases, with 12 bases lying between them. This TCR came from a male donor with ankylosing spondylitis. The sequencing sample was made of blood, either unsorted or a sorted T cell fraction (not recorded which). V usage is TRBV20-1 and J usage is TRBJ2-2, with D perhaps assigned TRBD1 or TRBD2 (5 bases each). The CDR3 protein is CSATRQGPGELFF. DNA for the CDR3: TGCAGTGCTACCCGCCAGGGACCCGGGGAGCTGTTTTTT.